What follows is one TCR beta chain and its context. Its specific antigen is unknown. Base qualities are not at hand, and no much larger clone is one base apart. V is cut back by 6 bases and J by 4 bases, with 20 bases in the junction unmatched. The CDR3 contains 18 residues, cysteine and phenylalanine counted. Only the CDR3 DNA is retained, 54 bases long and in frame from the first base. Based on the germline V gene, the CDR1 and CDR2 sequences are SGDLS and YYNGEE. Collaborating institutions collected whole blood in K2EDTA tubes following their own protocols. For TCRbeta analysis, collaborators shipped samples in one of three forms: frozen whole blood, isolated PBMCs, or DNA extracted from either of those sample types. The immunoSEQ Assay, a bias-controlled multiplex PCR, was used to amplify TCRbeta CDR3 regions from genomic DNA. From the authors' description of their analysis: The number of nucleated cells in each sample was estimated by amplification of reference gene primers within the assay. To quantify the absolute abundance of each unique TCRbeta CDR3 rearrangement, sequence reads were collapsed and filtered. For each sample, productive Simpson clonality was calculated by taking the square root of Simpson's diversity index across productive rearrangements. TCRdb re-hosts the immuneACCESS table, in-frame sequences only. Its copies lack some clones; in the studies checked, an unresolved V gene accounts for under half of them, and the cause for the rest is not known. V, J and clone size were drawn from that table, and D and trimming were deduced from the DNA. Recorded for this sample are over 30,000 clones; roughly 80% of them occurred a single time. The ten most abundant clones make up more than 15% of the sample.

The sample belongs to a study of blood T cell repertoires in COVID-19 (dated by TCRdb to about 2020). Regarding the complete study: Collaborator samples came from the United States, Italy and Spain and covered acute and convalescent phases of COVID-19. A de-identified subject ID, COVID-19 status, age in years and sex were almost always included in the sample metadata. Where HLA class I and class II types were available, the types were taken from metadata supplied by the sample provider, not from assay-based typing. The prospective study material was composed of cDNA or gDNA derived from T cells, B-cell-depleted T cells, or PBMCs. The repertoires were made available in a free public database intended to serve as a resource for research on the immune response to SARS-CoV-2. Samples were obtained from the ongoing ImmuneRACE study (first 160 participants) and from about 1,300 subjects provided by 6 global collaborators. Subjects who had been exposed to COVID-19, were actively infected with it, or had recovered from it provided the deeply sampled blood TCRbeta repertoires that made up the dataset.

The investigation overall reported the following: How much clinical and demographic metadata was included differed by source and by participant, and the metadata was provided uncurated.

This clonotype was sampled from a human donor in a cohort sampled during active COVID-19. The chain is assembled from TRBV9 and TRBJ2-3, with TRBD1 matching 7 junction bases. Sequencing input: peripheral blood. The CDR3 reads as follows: CASNSGGQGVIWADTQYF. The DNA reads TGTGCCAGCAACTCAGGTGGCCAGGGGGTGATTTGGGCAGATACGCAGTATTTT.